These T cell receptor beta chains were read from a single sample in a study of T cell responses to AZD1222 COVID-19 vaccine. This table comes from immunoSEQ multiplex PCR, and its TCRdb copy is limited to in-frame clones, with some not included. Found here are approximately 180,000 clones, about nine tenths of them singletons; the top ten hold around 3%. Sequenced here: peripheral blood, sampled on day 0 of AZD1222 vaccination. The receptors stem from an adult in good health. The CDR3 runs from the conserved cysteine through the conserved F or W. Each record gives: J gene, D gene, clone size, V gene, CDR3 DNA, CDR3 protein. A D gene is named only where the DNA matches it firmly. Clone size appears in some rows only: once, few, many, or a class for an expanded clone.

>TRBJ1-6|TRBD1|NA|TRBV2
TGTGCCAGCAAGAGGGACAGGGGAGGTAATTCACCCCTCCACTTT
CASKRDRGGNSPLHF
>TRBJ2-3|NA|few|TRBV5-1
TGCGCCAGCAGCATCGGGCCTTCGGTCGATACGCAGTATTTT
CASSIGPSVDTQYF
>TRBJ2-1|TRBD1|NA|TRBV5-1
TGCGCCAGCAGCACGGGACAGACATACAATGAGCAGTTCTTC
CASSTGQTYNEQFF
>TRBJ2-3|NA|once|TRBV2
TGTGCCAGCAGTGTGGCGGCTAGTAGGTTCACAGATACGCAGTATTTT
CASSVAASRFTDTQYF
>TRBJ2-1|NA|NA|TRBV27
TGTGCCAGCAGTAGGGGACTTCCAAAACCTGGGAATGAGCAGTTCTTC
CASSRGLPKPGNEQFF
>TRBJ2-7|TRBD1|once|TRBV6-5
TGTGCCGGAAGACAGGGGTCCGAGCAGTACTTC
CAGRQGSEQYF
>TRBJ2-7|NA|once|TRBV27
TGTGCCAGCAGTTTTGGGCTGGGGGACTACGAGCAGTACTTC
CASSFGLGDYEQYF
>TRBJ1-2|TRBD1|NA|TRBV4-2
TGTGCCAGCAGCCGGACAGGGGGCGACAGAATCGGCTACACCTTC
CASSRTGGDRIGYTF
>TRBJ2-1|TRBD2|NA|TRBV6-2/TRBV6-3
TGTGCCAGCAGTTCCTCGGCGGGAGGGATCTACAATGAGCAGTTCTTC
CASSSSAGGIYNEQFF
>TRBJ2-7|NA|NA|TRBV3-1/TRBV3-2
TGTGCCAGCAGCCCCCCGCATGGCTCCTACGAGCAGTACTTC
CASSPPHGSYEQYF
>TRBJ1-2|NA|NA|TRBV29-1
TGCAGCGTTGAAGTGGGACAAGGAAACTATGGCTACACCTTC
CSVEVGQGNYGYTF